The entry below describes one T cell receptor beta chain. How the authors handled the data: Amplification with reference gene primers provided the estimates of nucleated cell counts. The assay was immunoSEQ multiplex PCR, and TCRdb's table has in-frame clones only and misses some. D and trimming were read from the DNA, whereas the V and J calls and clone size are those reported in that table. Of about 140,000 clones in the sample, about 90% are singletons; the top ten hold more than 9%. The data stem from a study of blood T cell repertoires in COVID-19. Study-level information: The United States, Italy and Spain supplied acute and convalescent COVID-19 samples. Sources were T cells, B-cell-depleted T cells, or PBMCs; the material itself was cDNA or gDNA.

Trimming removed 4 bases from V and 4 bases from J; junction bases left unmatched: 4. Germline values: CDR1 SGHNT, CDR2 YYREEE (reference sequence). The CDR3 is 15 amino acids. The V call is TRBV5-4, the J call TRBJ2-1, with 11 bases lining up with TRBD2. The sequenced material came from peripheral blood. This receptor was identified in a man in his sixties with active or convalescent COVID-19. CDR3 sequence reads: CASSPGLADYNEQFF. The CDR3 DNA follows: TGTGCCAGCAGCCCGGGACTAGCGGATTACAATGAGCAGTTCTTC.